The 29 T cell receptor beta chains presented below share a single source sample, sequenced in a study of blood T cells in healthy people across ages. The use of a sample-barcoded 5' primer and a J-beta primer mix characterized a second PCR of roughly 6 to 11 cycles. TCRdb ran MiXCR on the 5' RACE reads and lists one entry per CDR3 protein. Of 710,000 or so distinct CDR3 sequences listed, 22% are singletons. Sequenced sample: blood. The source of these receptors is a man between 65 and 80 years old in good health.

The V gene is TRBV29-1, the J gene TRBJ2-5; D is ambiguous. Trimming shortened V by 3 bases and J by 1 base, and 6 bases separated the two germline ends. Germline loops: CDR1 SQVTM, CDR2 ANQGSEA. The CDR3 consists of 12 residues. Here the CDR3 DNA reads TGCAGCGTTGAGCGGCTCCAAGAGACCCAGTACTTC. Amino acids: CSVERLQETQYF. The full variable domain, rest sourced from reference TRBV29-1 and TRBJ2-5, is SAVISQKPSRDICQRGTSLTIQCQVDSQVTMMFWYRQQPGQSLTLIATANQGSEATYESGFVIDKFPISRPNLTFSTLTVSNMSPEDSSIYLCSVERLQETQYFGPGTRLLVL.

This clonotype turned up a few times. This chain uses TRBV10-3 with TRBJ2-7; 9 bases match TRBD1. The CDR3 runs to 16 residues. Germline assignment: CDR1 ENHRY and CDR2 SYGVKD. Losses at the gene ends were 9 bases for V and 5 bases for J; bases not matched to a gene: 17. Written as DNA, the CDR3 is TGTGCCATTTCCCAATCTACGGGACAGGGCCTCCACGAGCAGTACTTC. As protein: CAISQSTGQGLHEQYF.

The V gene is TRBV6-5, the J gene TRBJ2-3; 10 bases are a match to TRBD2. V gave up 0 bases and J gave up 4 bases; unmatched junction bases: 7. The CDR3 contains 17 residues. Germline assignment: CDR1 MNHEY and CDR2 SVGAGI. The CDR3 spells CASSYSSLAGVPDTQYF. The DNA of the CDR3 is TGTGCCAGCAGTTACTCAAGTCTAGCGGGAGTTCCAGATACGCAGTATTTT.

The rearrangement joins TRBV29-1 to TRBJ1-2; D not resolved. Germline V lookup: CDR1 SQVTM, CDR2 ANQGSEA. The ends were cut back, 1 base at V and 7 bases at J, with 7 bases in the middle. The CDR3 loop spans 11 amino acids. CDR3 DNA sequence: TGCAGCGTTGAAGCTACTGGTGGCTACACCTTC. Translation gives CSVEATGGYTF.

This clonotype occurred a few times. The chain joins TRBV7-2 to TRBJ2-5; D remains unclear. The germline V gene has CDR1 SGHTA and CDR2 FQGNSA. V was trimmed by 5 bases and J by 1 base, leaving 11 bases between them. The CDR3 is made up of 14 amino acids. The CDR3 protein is CASSQPASQETQYF. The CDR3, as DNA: TGTGCCAGCAGCCAGCCCGCTAGCCAAGAGACCCAGTACTTC.

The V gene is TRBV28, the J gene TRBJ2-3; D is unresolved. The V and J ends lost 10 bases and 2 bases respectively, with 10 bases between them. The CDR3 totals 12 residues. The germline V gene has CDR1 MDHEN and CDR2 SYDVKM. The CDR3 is CAIMTPTDTQYF. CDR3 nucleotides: TGTGCCATCATGACCCCCACAGATACGCAGTATTTT.

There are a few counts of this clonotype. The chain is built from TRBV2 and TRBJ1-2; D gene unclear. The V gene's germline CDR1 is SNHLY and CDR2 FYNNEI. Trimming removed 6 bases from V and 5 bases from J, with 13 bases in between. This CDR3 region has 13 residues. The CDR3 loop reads CASRPPREYGYTF. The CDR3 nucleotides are TGTGCCAGCAGACCTCCAAGGGAGTATGGCTACACCTTC. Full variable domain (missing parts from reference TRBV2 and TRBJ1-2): EPEVTQTPSHQVTQMGQEVILRCVPISNHLYFYWYRQILGQKVEFLVSFYNNEISEKSEIFDDQFSVERPDGSNFTLKIRSTKLEDSAMYFCASRPPREYGYTFGSGTRLTVV.

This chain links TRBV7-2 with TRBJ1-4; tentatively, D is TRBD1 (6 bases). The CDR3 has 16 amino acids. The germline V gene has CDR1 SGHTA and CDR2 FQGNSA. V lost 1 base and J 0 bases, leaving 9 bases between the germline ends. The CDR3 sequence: CASSLVGATTNEKLFF. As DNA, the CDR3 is TGTGCCAGCAGCTTAGTGGGGGCCACAACTAATGAAAAACTGTTTTTT.

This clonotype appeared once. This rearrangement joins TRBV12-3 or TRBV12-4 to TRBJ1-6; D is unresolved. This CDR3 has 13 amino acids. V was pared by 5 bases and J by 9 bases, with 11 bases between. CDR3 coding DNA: TGTGCCAGCAGTCCCTCGGACTTTTCACCCCTCCACTTT. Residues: CASSPSDFSPLHF.

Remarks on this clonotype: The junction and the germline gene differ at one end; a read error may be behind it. CDR3 bases: TGTGCCAGCCGCGTCTCGAGCACAGATACGCAGTATTTT. Encoded protein: CASRVSSTDTQYF. The chain is built from TRBV9 and TRBJ2-3; D is unresolved. CDR1 is SGDLS and CDR2 is YYNGEE in the germline V gene. The CDR3 spans 13 residues.

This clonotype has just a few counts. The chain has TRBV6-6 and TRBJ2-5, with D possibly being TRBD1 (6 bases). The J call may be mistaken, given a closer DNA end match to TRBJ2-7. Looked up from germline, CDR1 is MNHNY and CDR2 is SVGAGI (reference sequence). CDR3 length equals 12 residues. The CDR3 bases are TGTGCCAGCAGTTACGGACAGTACGAGCAGTACTTC. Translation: CASSYGQYEQYF.

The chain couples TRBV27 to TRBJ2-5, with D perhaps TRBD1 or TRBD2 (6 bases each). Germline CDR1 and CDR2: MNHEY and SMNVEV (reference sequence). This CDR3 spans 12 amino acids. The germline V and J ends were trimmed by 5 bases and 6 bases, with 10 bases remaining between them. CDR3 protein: CASSRGGKTQYF. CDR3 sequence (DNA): TGTGCCAGCAGTAGAGGGGGGAAGACCCAGTACTTC.

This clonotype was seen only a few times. The CDR3 DNA reads TGTGCCAGCAACCCGGGACAGGGGGCAATGGATACGCAGTATTTT. As protein: CASNPGQGAMDTQYF. The rearrangement joins TRBV6-5 to TRBJ2-3; 12 bases agree with TRBD1. This CDR3 contains 15 residues. CDR1 is MNHEY, CDR2 SVGAGI, per germline. The V segment lost 7 bases and the J segment 6 bases; nucleotides outside the gene matches: 8.

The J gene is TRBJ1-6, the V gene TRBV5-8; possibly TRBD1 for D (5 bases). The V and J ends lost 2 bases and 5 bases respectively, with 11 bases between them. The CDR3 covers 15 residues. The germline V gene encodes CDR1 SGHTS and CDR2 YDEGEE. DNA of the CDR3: TGTGCCAGCAGCTTCGGGCAGGGCAATAATTCACCCCTCCACTTT. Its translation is CASSFGQGNNSPLHF. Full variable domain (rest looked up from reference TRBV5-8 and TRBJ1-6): EAGVTQSPTHLIKTRGQQATLRCSPISGHTSVYWYQQALGLGLQFLLWYDEGEERNRGNFPPRFSGRQFPNYSSELNVNALELEDSALYLCASSFGQGNNSPLHFGNGTRLTVT.

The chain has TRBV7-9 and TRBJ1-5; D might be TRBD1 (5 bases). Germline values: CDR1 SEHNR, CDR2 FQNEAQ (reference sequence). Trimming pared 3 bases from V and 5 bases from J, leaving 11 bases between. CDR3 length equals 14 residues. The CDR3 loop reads CASSFPGAHQPQHF. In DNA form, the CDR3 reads TGTGCCAGCAGCTTTCCCGGGGCCCATCAGCCCCAGCATTTT.

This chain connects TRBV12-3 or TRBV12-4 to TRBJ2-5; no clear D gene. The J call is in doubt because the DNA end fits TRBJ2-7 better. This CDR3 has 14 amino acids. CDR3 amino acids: CASSFLWGSYEQYF. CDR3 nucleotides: TGTGCCAGCAGTTTCTTGTGGGGCTCCTACGAGCAGTACTTC.

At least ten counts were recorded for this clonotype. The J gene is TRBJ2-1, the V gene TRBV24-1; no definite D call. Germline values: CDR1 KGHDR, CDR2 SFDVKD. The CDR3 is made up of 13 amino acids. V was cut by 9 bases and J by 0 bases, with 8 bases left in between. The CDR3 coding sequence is TGTGCCACCGAGGCCCGCTCCTACAATGAGCAGTTCTTC. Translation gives CATEARSYNEQFF.

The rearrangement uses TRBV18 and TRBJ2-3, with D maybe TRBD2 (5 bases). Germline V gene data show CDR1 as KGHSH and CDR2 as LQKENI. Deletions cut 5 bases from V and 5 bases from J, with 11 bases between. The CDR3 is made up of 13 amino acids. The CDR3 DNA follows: TGTGCCAGCTCATCGGACTGGGAAGATACGCAGTATTTT. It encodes CASSSDWEDTQYF.

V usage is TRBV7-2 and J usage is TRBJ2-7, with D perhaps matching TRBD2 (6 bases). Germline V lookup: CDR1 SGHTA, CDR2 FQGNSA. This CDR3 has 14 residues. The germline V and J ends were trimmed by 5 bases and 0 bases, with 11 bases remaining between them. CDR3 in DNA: TGTGCCAGCAGCCCTCGGGACTTCTCCTACGAGCAGTACTTC. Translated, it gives CASSPRDFSYEQYF. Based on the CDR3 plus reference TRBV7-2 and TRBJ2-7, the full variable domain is GAGVSQSPSNKVTEKGKDVELRCDPISGHTALYWYRQSLGQGLEFLIYFQGNSAPDKSGLPSDRFSAERTGGSVSTLTIQRTQQEDSAVYLCASSPRDFSYEQYFGPGTRLTVT.

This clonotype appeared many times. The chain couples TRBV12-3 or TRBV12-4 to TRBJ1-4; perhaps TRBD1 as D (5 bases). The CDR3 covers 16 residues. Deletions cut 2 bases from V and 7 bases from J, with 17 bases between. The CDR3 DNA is TGTGCCAGCAGTTTAAATTCGGACACCTCGGGTGAAAAACTGTTTTTT. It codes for CASSLNSDTSGEKLFF.

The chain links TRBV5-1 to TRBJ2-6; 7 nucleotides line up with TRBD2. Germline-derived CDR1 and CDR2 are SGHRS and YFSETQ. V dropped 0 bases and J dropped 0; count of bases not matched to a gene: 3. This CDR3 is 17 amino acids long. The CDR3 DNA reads TGCGCCAGCAGCTTGGTTGGGACTAACTCTGGGGCCAACGTCCTGACTTTC. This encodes CASSLVGTNSGANVLTF.

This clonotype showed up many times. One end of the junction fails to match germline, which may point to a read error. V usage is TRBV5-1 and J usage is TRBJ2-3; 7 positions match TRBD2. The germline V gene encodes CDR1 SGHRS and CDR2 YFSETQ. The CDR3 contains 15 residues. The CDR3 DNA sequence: TGTGCCAGCAGCCTGGGAGGGGCAAGCACAGATACGCAGTATTTT. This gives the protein CASSLGGASTDTQYF.

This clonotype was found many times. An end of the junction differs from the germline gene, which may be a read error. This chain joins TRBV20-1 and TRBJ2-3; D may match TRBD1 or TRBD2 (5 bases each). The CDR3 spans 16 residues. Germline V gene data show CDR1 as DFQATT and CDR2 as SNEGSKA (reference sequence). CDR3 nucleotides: TGCAGTGCTAGACCCCCTAGGGGCCCTAGCACAGATACACAGTATTTT. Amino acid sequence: CSARPPRGPSTDTQYF.

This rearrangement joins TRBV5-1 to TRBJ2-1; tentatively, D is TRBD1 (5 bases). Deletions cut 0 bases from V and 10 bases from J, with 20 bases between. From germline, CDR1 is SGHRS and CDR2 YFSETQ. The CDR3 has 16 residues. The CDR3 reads CASSLADRRSRSEQFF. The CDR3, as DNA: TGCGCCAGCAGCTTGGCCGACAGACGGTCTAGATCAGAGCAGTTCTTC.

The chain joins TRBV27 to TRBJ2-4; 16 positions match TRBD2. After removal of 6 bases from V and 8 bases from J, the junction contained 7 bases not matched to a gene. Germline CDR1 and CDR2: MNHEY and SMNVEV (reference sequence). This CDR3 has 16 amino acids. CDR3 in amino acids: CASRYGTSGGAYIQYF. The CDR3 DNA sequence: TGTGCCAGCAGATATGGGACTAGCGGGGGGGCCTACATTCAGTACTTC.

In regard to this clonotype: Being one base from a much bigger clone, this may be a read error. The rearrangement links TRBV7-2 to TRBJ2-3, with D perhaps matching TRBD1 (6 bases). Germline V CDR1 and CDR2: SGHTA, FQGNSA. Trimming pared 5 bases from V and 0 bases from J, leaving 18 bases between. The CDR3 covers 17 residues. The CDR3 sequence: CASSPRPTGSSTDTQYF. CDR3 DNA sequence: TGTGCCAGCAGCCCAAGACCGACAGGATCTAGCACAGATACGCAGTATTTT.

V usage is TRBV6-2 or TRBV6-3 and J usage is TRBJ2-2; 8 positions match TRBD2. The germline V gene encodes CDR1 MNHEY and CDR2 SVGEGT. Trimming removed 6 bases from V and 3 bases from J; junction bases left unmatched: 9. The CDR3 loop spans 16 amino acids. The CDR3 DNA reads TGTGCCAGCAGGAGAGCGGGAGTATTCGACACCGGGGAGCTGTTTTTT. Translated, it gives CASRRAGVFDTGELFF.

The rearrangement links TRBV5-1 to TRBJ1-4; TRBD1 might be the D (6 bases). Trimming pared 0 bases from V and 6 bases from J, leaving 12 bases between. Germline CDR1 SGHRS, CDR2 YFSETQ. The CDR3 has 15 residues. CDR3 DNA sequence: TGCGCCAGCAGCTTGGTGGCAGGGGATGATGAAAAACTGTTTTTT. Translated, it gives CASSLVAGDDEKLFF.

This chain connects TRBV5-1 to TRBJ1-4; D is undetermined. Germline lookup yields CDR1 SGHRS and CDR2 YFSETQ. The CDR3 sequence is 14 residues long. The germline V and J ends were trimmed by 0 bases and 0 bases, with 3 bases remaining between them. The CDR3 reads CASSLETTNEKLFF. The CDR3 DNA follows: TGCGCCAGCAGCTTGGAGACAACTAATGAAAAACTGTTTTTT.